The next 17 T cell receptor beta chains were all read from a single sample in a study of early T cells in non-severe SARS-CoV-2 infection (dated by TCRdb to the early 2020s). The library was made by 5' RACE. The sequencer listed for this sample is NextSeq 500. TCRdb handled the public reads itself, with Q25 trimming in fastp and clone calling in MiXCR, and kept productive beta chains. Every entry covers one CDR3 protein and lists the most common genes and DNA from its rows. The sample table lists nearly 50,000 distinct CDR3 sequences, 6.2% of them with a count of one. The ten largest clones represent approximately 6.3% of the sample. This specimen was whole blood, taken at baseline. The receptor set was obtained from an adult who was a healthcare worker with PCR-confirmed SARS-CoV-2 infection or an uninfected control (not recorded which).

The chain has TRBV24-1 and TRBJ2-2; 8 positions agree with TRBD2. The CDR3 runs 14 residues. V lost 8 bases and J lost 5; bases outside the gene matches: 6. CDR1 KGHDR and CDR2 SFDVKD come from the germline V gene. The CDR3 protein is CATTGREGTGELFF. The CDR3 DNA sequence: TGTGCCACCACCGGGAGGGAAGGGACCGGGGAGCTGTTTTTT.

This clonotype was observed a handful of times. The chain combines TRBV25-1 with TRBJ1-4; 7 nucleotides line up with TRBD1. The ends lost 5 bases at V and 6 bases at J; junction bases unmatched: 3. The CDR3 spans 13 residues. Germline lookup yields CDR1 MGHDK and CDR2 SYGVNS. Written as DNA, the CDR3 is TGTGCCAGCAGTCCGACAGGGTATGAAAAACTGTTTTTT. Its translation: CASSPTGYEKLFF.

V is TRBV29-1 and J is TRBJ2-7; 7 bases match TRBD1. The germline V gene has CDR1 SQVTM and CDR2 ANQGSEA. The CDR3 is made up of 13 amino acids. J lost 4 bases, V lost 4 bases, and 7 bases had no gene match. The CDR3 DNA reads TGCAGCGTTGGTAGCAGGGGGATTTACGAGCAGTACTTC. It encodes CSVGSRGIYEQYF.

This clonotype has more than one count but fewer than ten. This sequence joins TRBV28 and TRBJ2-1; D gene unclear. The germline V gene has CDR1 MDHEN and CDR2 SYDVKM. This CDR3 comprises 14 residues. Trimming removed 5 bases at V and 7 bases at J, with 15 bases between. CDR3 nucleotides: TGTGCCAGCAGTCCTAAACCATCTTGGAATGAGCAGTTCTTC. This translates into CASSPKPSWNEQFF.

This clonotype was detected only a few times. The chain recombines TRBV10-2 with TRBJ1-1, with 8 bases identical to TRBD1. The CDR3 spans 13 residues. V was clipped by 7 bases and J by 7 bases; unmatched bases: 8. In germline, CDR1 is WSHSY, CDR2 SAAADI. This CDR3 is CASIPGGAGEAFF. The CDR3 region has the DNA TGCGCCAGCATCCCAGGGGGCGCGGGTGAAGCTTTCTTT.

There are many counts of this clonotype. The chain has TRBV28 and TRBJ1-1; no clear D. The germline V gene has CDR1 MDHEN and CDR2 SYDVKM. The CDR3 is made up of 11 amino acids. Trimming shortened V by 7 bases and J by 2 bases, and 5 bases separated the two germline ends. Here the CDR3 DNA reads TGTGCCAGCATTACCAACACTGAAGCTTTCTTT. Protein: CASITNTEAFF.

This clonotype was seen repeatedly, ten times or more. The J gene is TRBJ2-3, the V gene TRBV7-9; D is perhaps TRBD1 (6 bases). CDR1 is SEHNR and CDR2 is FQNEAQ in the germline V gene (reference sequence). Trimming removed 4 bases at V and 6 bases at J, with 14 bases between. This CDR3 has 14 residues. The CDR3 nucleotides read TGTGCCAGCAGCTCTGCCGACAGGCACGATACGCAGTATTTT. As protein: CASSSADRHDTQYF.

Many counts were recorded for this clonotype. This chain joins TRBV7-6 and TRBJ1-3; TRBD1 matches 7 bases. CDR3 size: 16 residues. J gave up 2 bases and V 1 base, and 5 bases lay outside the gene matches. Germline V gene sequence: CDR1 SGHVS, CDR2 FNYEAQ. In nucleotides, the CDR3 is TGTGCCAGCAGCTTAGGGACAGGTCTCACTGGAAACACCATATATTTT. The encoded protein is CASSLGTGLTGNTIYF.

This clonotype was counted ten times or more. V gene TRBV12-3 or TRBV12-4 combines with J gene TRBJ2-7, with 8 bases that match TRBD1. Losses at the gene ends were 6 bases for V and 6 bases for J; bases not matched to a gene: 10. This CDR3 has 14 residues. CDR3 bases: TGTGCCAGCAGGACAGGGGTCAATGGTGGCGAGCAGTACTTC. Amino acids: CASRTGVNGGEQYF.

The chain carries TRBV20-1 and TRBJ2-5; 10 nucleotides agree with TRBD2. V dropped 5 bases and J dropped 5; count of bases not matched to a gene: 14. CDR1 is DFQATT and CDR2 is SNEGSKA in the germline V gene (reference sequence). The CDR3 covers 16 residues. The CDR3 spells CSAEGGSGRMRETQYF. The CDR3, as DNA: TGCAGTGCTGAAGGGGGTAGCGGGAGGATGCGGGAGACCCAGTACTTC.

In its sample, this clonotype was seen a few times. The chain couples TRBV28 to TRBJ2-7, with D unclear. V lost 6 bases, J lost 7 bases, and 16 bases lay in between. This CDR3 region has 13 residues. Per germline, CDR1 MDHEN and CDR2 SYDVKM. In DNA, the CDR3 is TGTGCCAGCAGAGACACGGAGTCGTCGGAGCAGTACTTC. Amino acid sequence: CASRDTESSEQYF.

This clonotype appeared many times. V gene TRBV15 combines with J gene TRBJ2-5; the match to TRBD1 covers 7 bases. Trimming at V came to 1 base and at J to 3 bases, leaving 2 bases not matched to a gene. CDR3 size: 14 residues. The V gene's germline CDR1 is LNHNV and CDR2 YYDKDF (reference sequence). The CDR3 DNA follows: TGTGCCACCAGCAGAGCAGGGACAGAAGAGACCCAGTACTTC. This translates into CATSRAGTEETQYF.

The sample holds many counts of this clonotype. This chain joins TRBV20-1 and TRBJ1-2; 7 nucleotides line up with TRBD1. V lost 7 bases to trimming and J lost 1 base; unmatched junction nucleotides: 9. This CDR3 is built from 14 residues. Germline assignment: CDR1 DFQATT and CDR2 SNEGSKA (reference sequence). The CDR3 sequence is CSVKRAGGNYGYTF. CDR3 DNA sequence: TGCAGTGTTAAGCGGGCAGGGGGTAACTATGGCTACACCTTC.

The V call is TRBV6-2 or TRBV6-3, the J call TRBJ2-1, with a weak D call TRBD2 (6 bases). Germline CDR1 MNHEY, CDR2 SVGEGT. The CDR3 loop spans 16 amino acids. With 7 bases removed from V and 5 bases from J, the gap between germline ends came to 21 bases. The CDR3 DNA sequence: TGTGCCAGCACCAAATCGCGGGGTTCCGTAAACAATGAGCAGTTCTTC. Translation gives CASTKSRGSVNNEQFF.

This chain links TRBV6-5 with TRBJ1-1; D remains ambiguous. In germline, CDR1 is MNHEY, CDR2 SVGAGI. This CDR3 has 13 amino acids. V was shortened by 6 bases and J by 6 bases, with 14 bases between the two germline ends. In DNA form, the CDR3 reads TGTGCCAGCAGGCCCCCGACGAGGGCTGAAGCTTTCTTT. Residues: CASRPPTRAEAFF.

A few counts support this clonotype. The chain couples TRBV19 to TRBJ1-5, with TRBD1 identical over 8 bases. V was pared by 6 bases and J by 6 bases, with 10 bases of the junction left unmatched. Germline V gene data show CDR1 as LNHDA and CDR2 as SQIVND (reference sequence). The CDR3 consists of 15 residues. The CDR3 reads CASSPEGQGGQPQHF. DNA for the CDR3: TGTGCCAGTAGCCCTGAAGGACAGGGCGGTCAGCCCCAGCATTTT.

In its sample, this clonotype was seen many times. The V call is TRBV5-1, the J call TRBJ2-2; D is ambiguous. Deletions cut 4 bases from V and 0 bases from J, with 7 bases between. CDR3 length: 14 residues. Germline CDR1 SGHRS, CDR2 YFSETQ. The CDR3 sequence is CASSPLSNTGELFF. DNA of the CDR3: TGCGCCAGCAGCCCGTTATCGAACACCGGGGAGCTGTTTTTT.